The 17 T cell receptor beta chains below were found in one sample sequenced in a study of blood T cells in healthy people across ages. Primers used in a second PCR of roughly 7 to 11 cycles were a sample-barcoded 5' primer and a J-beta primer mix. One entry per CDR3 protein, called by TCRdb with MiXCR from the 5' RACE reads. The profile shows more than 1.4 million distinct CDR3 sequences, 35% to 45% of them singletons. Sequenced: blood. The receptor set was obtained from a woman between 18 and 29 years old in good health.

The rearrangement links TRBV11-1 to TRBJ2-3; TRBD2 matches 12 bases. Trimming cost V 4 bases and J 3 bases; bases outside gene matches: 5. Germline values: CDR1 SGHAT, CDR2 FQDESV (reference sequence). The CDR3 is 16 amino acids. As DNA, the CDR3 is TGTGCCAGCAGCTCCGGACTAGCGGGGTGGACAGATACGCAGTATTTT. Amino acids: CASSSGLAGWTDTQYF.

The chain couples TRBV6-5 to TRBJ2-1; D unclear. This CDR3 comprises 14 residues. Per the germline V gene, CDR1 is MNHEY and CDR2 is SVGAGI. V lost 6 bases to trimming and J lost 8 bases, with 17 bases between them. The chain's CDR3 is CASREVGFGHEQFF. CDR3 DNA: TGTGCCAGCAGAGAGGTGGGGTTTGGCCATGAGCAGTTCTTC.

This chain links TRBV6-6 with TRBJ1-1, with a weak D call TRBD1 (5 bases). The V end lost 6 bases, the J end lost 0 bases, and 11 bases lay between the germline ends. The CDR3 is 14 amino acids. CDR1 is MNHNY and CDR2 is SVGAGI in the germline V gene (reference sequence). As DNA, the CDR3 is TGTGCCAGCAGCACGACAGAACTGAACACTGAAGCTTTCTTT. It translates to CASSTTELNTEAFF.

The gene calls are TRBV7-6 and TRBJ2-7; 10 positions agree with TRBD2. Germline loops: CDR1 SGHVS, CDR2 FNYEAQ. There are 14 residues in the CDR3. With 5 bases clipped from V and 5 bases from J, the junction kept 6 bases outside the gene matches. CDR3 in amino acids: CASSLSGRTDEQYF. Written as DNA, the CDR3 is TGTGCCAGCAGCCTTAGCGGGAGGACGGACGAGCAGTACTTC.

V usage is TRBV28 and J usage is TRBJ1-1, with D uncertain. Trimming shortened V by 1 base and J by 7 bases, and 7 bases separated the two germline ends. The CDR3 has 12 residues. Germline assignment: CDR1 MDHEN and CDR2 SYDVKM. CDR3 DNA sequence: TGTGCCAGCAGTTTATCCAGCATTGAAGCTTTCTTT. Translating it yields CASSLSSIEAFF.

The chain recombines TRBV4-1 with TRBJ2-5, with 7 positions matching TRBD1. The DNA end is more similar to TRBJ2-7, so the J call may be wrong. CDR1 and CDR2 (germline): MGHRA, YSYEKL. The CDR3 contains 14 residues. The CDR3 sequence is CASSLQGTPYEQYF. The CDR3 bases are TGCGCCAGCAGCCTACAGGGGACCCCCTACGAGCAGTACTTC.

The sample holds a few counts of this clonotype. The chain uses TRBV20-1 and TRBJ1-2, with D perhaps matching TRBD1 (5 bases). The CDR3 has 14 amino acids. CDR1 is DFQATT and CDR2 is SNEGSKA in the germline V gene (reference sequence). Trimming stripped 1 base from V and 6 bases from J, with 15 bases between. CDR3 sequence: CSARVGREADGYTF. CDR3 bases: TGCAGTGCTAGAGTGGGCAGGGAAGCTGATGGCTACACCTTC.

CDR3 loop: CASSLFPGTGDTEAFF. In nucleotides, the CDR3 is TGCGCCAGCAGCTTGTTTCCCGGGACAGGGGACACTGAAGCTTTCTTT. The genes are TRBV5-1 and TRBJ1-1, with 10 bases matching TRBD1. This CDR3 has 16 residues. V was pared by 1 base and J by 3 bases, with 6 bases of the junction left unmatched. The germline CDR1 and CDR2 sequences are SGHRS and YFSETQ.

The chain has TRBV2 and TRBJ2-1; D is unclear. CDR1 and CDR2 from the germline V gene are SNHLY and FYNNEI. With 8 bases removed from V and 6 bases from J, the gap between germline ends came to 23 bases. This CDR3 is built from 16 residues. CDR3 protein: CASGSLPVGSLNEQFF. CDR3 DNA: TGTGCCAGCGGATCCCTCCCCGTGGGATCGCTCAATGAGCAGTTCTTC.

The CDR3 sequence is CASSPRPPQHF. CDR3 nucleotides: TGTGCCAGCAGCCCGCGCCCGCCCCAGCATTTT. This chain connects TRBV7-9 to TRBJ1-5; D uncertain. CDR1 is SEHNR and CDR2 is FQNEAQ in the germline V gene (reference sequence). Trimming stripped 5 bases from V and 9 bases from J, with 8 bases between. This CDR3 spans 11 amino acids.

Comments on this clonotype: At one of its ends the junction is not consistent with the germline gene, which may arise from a read error. This chain connects TRBV15 to TRBJ1-2; D gene ambiguous. The CDR3 loop spans 13 amino acids. Germline V CDR1 and CDR2: LNHNV, YYDKDF (reference sequence). CDR3 in amino acids: CATSSEAVYDYTF. The CDR3 DNA is TGTGCCACCAGCAGCGAGGCGGTGTATGACTACACCTTC.

This clonotype was seen a handful of times. This chain links TRBV2 with TRBJ1-1; 9 nucleotides match TRBD1. The CDR3 sequence is 15 residues long. Germline V lookup: CDR1 SNHLY, CDR2 FYNNEI. The trim removed 6 bases at V and 3 bases at J, leaving 8 bases unmatched. The CDR3 sequence: CASRTGGSSDTEAFF. The CDR3 DNA reads TGTGCCAGCAGGACAGGGGGGTCGAGTGACACTGAAGCTTTCTTT.

There are a few counts of this clonotype. The chain uses TRBV6-5 and TRBJ1-5, with 8 bases lining up with TRBD1. Per germline, CDR1 MNHEY and CDR2 SVGAGI. The CDR3 has 15 amino acids. Unmatched junction bases numbered 5, after V lost 6 bases and J lost 1 base. DNA of the CDR3: TGTGCCAGCAGGGCACAGGGGGACAGCAATCAGCCCCAGCATTTT. This sequence encodes CASRAQGDSNQPQHF.

In its sample, this clonotype was seen a few times. The gene calls are TRBV20-1 and TRBJ1-2; 7 nucleotides line up with TRBD1. This CDR3 is built from 14 residues. The V and J ends lost 1 base and 5 bases, in that order; junction bases with no gene match: 7. Germline V gene lookup returns CDR1 DFQATT and CDR2 SNEGSKA (reference sequence). The CDR3 loop is CSARVTGEGYGYTF. Here the CDR3 DNA reads TGCAGTGCTAGAGTTACAGGGGAAGGTTATGGCTACACCTTC.

Note on this clonotype: One base away lies a much larger clone, so this may be a sequencing read error. The gene calls are TRBV7-9 and TRBJ2-1; the D gene is possibly TRBD2 (6 bases). The last part of the DNA fits TRBJ2-7 better; the J call may be wrong. The CDR3 totals 16 residues. Germline V gives CDR1 SEHNR, CDR2 FQNEAQ (reference sequence). In DNA, the CDR3 is TGTGCCAGCAGCTTAGGGCGGGGAAGCTCCTACAATGAGCAGTACTTC. Translating gives CASSLGRGSSYNEQYF.

A note on this clonotype: One end of the junction fails to match germline, which may point to a read error. The chain has TRBV27 and TRBJ1-1; weak D call: TRBD1 (5 bases). CDR1 and CDR2 (germline): MNHEY, SMNVEV (reference sequence). This CDR3 comprises 14 residues. The CDR3 sequence: CASSVRGGNAEAFF. The CDR3 DNA reads as TGTGCCAGCAGTGTAAGGGGCGGGAACGCTGAAGCTTTCTTT.

The V call is TRBV5-4, the J call TRBJ1-2, with unresolved D. The CDR3 loop spans 12 amino acids. From germline, CDR1 is SGHNT and CDR2 YYREEE (reference sequence). The V gene lost 4 bases and the J gene lost 2 bases, with 6 bases spanning the gap. The chain's CDR3 is CASSEQNYGYTF. The CDR3 region has the DNA TGTGCCAGCAGCGAGCAGAACTATGGCTACACCTTC.